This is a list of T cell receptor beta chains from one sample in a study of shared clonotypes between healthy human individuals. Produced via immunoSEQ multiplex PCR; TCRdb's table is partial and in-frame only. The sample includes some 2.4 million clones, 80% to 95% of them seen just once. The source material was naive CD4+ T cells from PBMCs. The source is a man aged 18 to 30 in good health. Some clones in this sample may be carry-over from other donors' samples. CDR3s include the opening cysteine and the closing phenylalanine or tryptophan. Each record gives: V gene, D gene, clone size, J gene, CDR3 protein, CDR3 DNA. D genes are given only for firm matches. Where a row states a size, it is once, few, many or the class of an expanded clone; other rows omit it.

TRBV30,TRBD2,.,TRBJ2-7,CAWSAGLAVTYEQYF,TGTGCCTGGAGCGCTGGACTAGCGGTTACCTACGAGCAGTACTTC
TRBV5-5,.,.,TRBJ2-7,CASSQQWEEQYF,TGTGCCAGCAGCCAACAATGGGAAGAGCAGTACTTC
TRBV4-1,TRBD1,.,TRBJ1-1,CASNKPGQPKEAFF,TGCGCCAGCAATAAGCCGGGACAGCCCAAGGAAGCTTTCTTT
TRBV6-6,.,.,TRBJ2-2,CASSYPNGDTGELFF,TGTGCCAGCAGTTACCCCAACGGGGACACCGGGGAGCTGTTTTTT
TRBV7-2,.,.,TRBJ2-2,CASSPNSRANTGELFF,TGTGCCAGCAGCCCCAACTCCAGGGCCAACACCGGGGAGCTGTTTTTT
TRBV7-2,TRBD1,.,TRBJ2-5,CASSPRAGQGQETQYF,TGTGCCAGCAGCCCAAGGGCCGGACAGGGTCAAGAGACCCAGTACTTC
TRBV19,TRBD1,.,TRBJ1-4,CASLASDRRNEKLFF,TGTGCCAGCCTTGCCTCGGACAGGCGGAATGAAAAACTGTTTTTT
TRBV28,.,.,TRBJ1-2,CASSAPSWADYGYTF,TGTGCCAGCAGTGCGCCGAGCTGGGCTGACTATGGCTACACCTTC
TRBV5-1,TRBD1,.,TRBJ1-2,CASSRGQGALLNGYTF,TGCGCCAGCAGCCGAGGACAGGGGGCGCTTCTTAATGGCTACACCTTC
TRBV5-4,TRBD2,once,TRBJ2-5,CASSFLLAGQETQYF,TGTGCCAGCAGCTTTCTCCTAGCGGGCCAAGAGACCCAGTACTTC
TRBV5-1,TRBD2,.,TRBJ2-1,CASSPGTTYNEQFF,TGCGCCAGCAGCCCCGGGACTACCTACAATGAGCAGTTCTTC
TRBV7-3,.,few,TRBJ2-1,CASSRDYSSYNEQFF,TGTGCCAGCAGCAGAGACTATAGCTCCTACAATGAGCAGTTCTTC
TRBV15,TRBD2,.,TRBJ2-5,CATSPPGASGLKTQYF,TGTGCCACCAGCCCACCGGGAGCTAGCGGGCTAAAGACCCAGTACTTC
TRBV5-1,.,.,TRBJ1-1,CASSSDRANTEAFF,TGCGCCAGCAGCTCGGACAGAGCGAACACTGAAGCTTTCTTT
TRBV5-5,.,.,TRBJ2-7,CASSLGPYMSEQYF,TGTGCCAGCAGCTTGGGGCCTTACATGTCCGAGCAGTACTTC
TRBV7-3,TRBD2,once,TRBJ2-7,CASSLRGGLGVYEQYF,TGTGCCAGCAGCTTAAGGGGGGGACTAGGAGTCTACGAGCAGTACTTC